The clone carrying this T cell receptor beta chain was observed a few times. The DNA is omitted, as the CDR3 cannot be located on it reliably, and the CDR3 follows TCRdb's listing. These data originate in a study of blood T cell repertoires in COVID-19. The CDR3 is made up of 16 amino acids, end residues included. The V gene's germline CDR1 is SGHRS and CDR2 YFSETQ. Clones were sequenced by immunoSEQ multiplex PCR, and TCRdb holds only the in-frame ones, with some missing. The data contain hundreds of thousands of clones, 84% of them seen just once; the ten biggest clones take up less than 20%. The receptor comes from a woman older than 75 with active or convalescent COVID-19. The J gene is TRBJ2-1, the V gene TRBV5-1; the D segment call TRBD2 is taken from the table without a DNA check. Material for sequencing was peripheral blood. The CDR3: CASILGSGSSYNEQFF.